This T cell receptor beta chain was sequenced for a study of immune heterogeneity within non-small cell lung tumors. Notes on the study in general: High-frequency T-cell receptor beta clonotypes differed largely between individual patients.

This clonotype was seen more than once but under ten times. Its specificity is unknown. J gave up 5 bases and V 10 bases, and 7 bases lay outside the gene matches. The CDR3 has 12 residues. Looked up from germline, CDR1 is ENHRY and CDR2 is SYGVKD. Per sample, about 610 ng of bulk tumor genomic DNA was the template used. From each primary tumor, several far-apart biopsies were obtained during surgery. Enrolled individuals presented with untreated, newly diagnosed non-small cell lung cancer and received curative surgery. Multiplex PCR (32 V and 13 J primers) was used to amplify the TCR beta CDR3. TCRdb redid the calling of the multiplex PCR reads with MiXCR, one entry per CDR3 protein. The sample carries fewer than 25,000 distinct CDR3 sequences, around 27% recorded once.

The specimen was lung tumor tissue. The rearrangement joins TRBV10-3 to TRBJ1-2, with 7 bases matching TRBD1. The clonotype comes from a man aged 35 to 55 with non-small cell lung cancer. The CDR3 sequence: CATLGQEYGYTF. Written as DNA, the CDR3 is TGTGCCACCCTAGGACAGGAGTATGGCTACACCTTC.